This T cell receptor beta chain was documented in a study of T cell clusters in autoimmune cytopenias. Some 39,000 genome equivalents of blood DNA were amplified for TRB. TRB was amplified by touch-down multiplex PCR, primer pools A and B combined. TCRdb re-called the multiplex PCR reads; one entry per CDR3 protein, DNA not given. This table lists several thousand distinct CDR3 sequences. Whole-study results and caveats: The T cell clusters came from computational analysis alone and lack functional validation. Primary autoimmune cytopenia patients appeared to lack physiological T cell clusters present in healthy donors. TRB repertoire shifts in secondary cytopenia and chronic lymphocytic leukemia mostly reflected lymphoma, not autoimmunity. A dominant lymphoma-associated repertoire apparently masked the cluster-lack signature in secondary cytopenia versus chronic lymphocytic leukemia.

According to its frequency, this clonotype is medium-sized. Its target is not known. CDR1 is MNHEY and CDR2 is SVGAGI in the germline V gene. The CDR3 is 12 amino acids. Specimen: peripheral blood. The chain uses TRBV6-5 and TRBJ1-6; checking the TCRdb D call of TRBD1 is not possible without DNA. This receptor was identified in a human donor with an autoimmune cytopenia or autoimmune hepatitis (not recorded which). This CDR3 reads CASRGTPSPLHF.